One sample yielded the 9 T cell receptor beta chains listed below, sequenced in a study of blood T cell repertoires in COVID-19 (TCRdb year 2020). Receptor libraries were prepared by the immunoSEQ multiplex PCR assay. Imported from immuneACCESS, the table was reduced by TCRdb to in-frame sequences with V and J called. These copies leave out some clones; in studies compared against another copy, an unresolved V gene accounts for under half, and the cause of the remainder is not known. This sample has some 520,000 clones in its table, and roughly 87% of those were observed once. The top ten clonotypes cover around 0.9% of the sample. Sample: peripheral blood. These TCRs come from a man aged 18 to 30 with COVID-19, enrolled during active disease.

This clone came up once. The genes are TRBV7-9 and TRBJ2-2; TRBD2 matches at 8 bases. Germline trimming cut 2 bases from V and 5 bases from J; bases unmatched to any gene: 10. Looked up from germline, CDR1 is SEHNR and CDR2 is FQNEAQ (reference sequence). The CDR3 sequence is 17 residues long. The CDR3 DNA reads TGTGCCAGCAGCTTACGGCCAGCGGGAGCAGGAACCGGGGAGCTGTTTTTT. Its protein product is CASSLRPAGAGTGELFF.

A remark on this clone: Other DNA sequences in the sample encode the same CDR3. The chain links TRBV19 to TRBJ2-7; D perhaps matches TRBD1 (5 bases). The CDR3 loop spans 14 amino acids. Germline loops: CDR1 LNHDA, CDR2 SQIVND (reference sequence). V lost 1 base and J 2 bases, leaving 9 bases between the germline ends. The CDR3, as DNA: TGTGCCAGTAGTATAGGTTCAGGGCCCTACGAGCAGTACTTC. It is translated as CASSIGSGPYEQYF.

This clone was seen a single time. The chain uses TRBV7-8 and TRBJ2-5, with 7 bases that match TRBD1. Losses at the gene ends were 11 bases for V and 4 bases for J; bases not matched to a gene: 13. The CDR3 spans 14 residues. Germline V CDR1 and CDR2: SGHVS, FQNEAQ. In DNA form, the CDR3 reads TGTGCCCTAGGAGACCGACAGGGAACAGAGACCCAGTACTTC. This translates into CALGDRQGTETQYF.

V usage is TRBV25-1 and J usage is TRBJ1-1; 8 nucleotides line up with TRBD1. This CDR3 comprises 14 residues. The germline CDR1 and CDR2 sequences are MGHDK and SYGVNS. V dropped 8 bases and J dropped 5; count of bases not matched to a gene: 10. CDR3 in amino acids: CASQLQGARTEAFF. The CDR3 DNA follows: TGTGCCAGCCAATTGCAGGGGGCGCGGACTGAAGCTTTCTTT.

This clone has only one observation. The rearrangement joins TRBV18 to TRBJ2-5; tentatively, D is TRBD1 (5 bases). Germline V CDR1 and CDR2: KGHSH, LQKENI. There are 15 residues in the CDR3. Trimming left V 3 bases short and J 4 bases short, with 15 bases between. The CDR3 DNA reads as TGTGCCAGCTCACCCGCAGGGTTATTGTCAGAGACCCAGTACTTC. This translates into CASSPAGLLSETQYF.

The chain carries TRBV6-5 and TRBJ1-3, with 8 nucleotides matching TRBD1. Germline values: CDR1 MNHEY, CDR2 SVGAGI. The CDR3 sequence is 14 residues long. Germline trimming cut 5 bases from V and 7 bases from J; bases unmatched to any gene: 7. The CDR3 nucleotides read TGTGCCAGCAGTCGGGACAGGATAGGGAACACCATATATTTT. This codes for CASSRDRIGNTIYF.

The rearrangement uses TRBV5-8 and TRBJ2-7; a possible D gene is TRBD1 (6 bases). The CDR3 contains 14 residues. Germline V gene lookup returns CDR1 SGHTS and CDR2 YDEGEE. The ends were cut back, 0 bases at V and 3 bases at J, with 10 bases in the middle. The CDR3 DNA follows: TGTGCCAGCAGCTTGGAAGGCAGGGGCTACGAGCAGTACTTC. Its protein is CASSLEGRGYEQYF.

For the CDR3, the DNA is TGTGCCAGCAGTTTATCCCCGGGGGGGGACTCCTACGAGCAGTACTTC. Its translation is CASSLSPGGDSYEQYF. The V and J genes are TRBV27 and TRBJ2-7, with 8 nucleotides matching TRBD2. V trimming: 0 bases; J trimming: 0 bases; junction bases outside the gene matches: 4. The CDR3 is made up of 16 amino acids. Germline V gene data show CDR1 as MNHEY and CDR2 as SMNVEV (reference sequence).

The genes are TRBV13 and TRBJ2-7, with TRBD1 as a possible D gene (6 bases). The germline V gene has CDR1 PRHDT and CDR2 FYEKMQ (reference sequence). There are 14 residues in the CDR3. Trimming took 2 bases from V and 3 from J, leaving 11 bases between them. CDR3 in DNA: TGTGCCAGCAGCTTAAGGGGGAAGCACTACGAGCAGTACTTC. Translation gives CASSLRGKHYEQYF.